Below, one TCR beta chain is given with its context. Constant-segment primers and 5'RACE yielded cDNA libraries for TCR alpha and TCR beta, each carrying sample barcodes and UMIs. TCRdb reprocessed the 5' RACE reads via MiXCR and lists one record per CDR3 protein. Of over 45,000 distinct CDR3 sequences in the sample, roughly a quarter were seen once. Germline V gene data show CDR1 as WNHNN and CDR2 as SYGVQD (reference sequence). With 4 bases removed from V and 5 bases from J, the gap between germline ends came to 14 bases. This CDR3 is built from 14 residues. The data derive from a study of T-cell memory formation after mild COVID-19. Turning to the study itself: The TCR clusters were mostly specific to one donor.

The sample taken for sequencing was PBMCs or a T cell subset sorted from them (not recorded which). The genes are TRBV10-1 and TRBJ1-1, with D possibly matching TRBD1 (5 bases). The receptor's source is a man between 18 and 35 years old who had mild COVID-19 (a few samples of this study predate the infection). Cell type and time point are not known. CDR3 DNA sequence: TGCGCCAGCAGTGGGACCAGGGTCTCAACTGAAGCTTTCTTT. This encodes CASSGTRVSTEAFF.